A selection of T cell receptor beta chains follows, all from one sample in a study of OX40 agonist ivuxolimab in advanced cancers. TCRdb keeps only in-frame clones here, not all; method: immunoSEQ multiplex PCR. This table has around 99,000 clones, 90% appearing once. The sample here was CD4+ or CD8+ T cells sorted from blood, taken in a trial of the OX40 agonist ivuxolimab. Source of these receptors: an adult with an advanced solid tumor such as melanoma, head and neck, liver or kidney cancer. Both conserved end residues are part of each CDR3. Each record gives: CDR3 DNA, CDR3 protein, D gene, V gene, J gene, clone size. A D gene is named only where the DNA matches it firmly. Expanded clones are given a class, and other clones once, few, many or no size at all.

TGCGCCAGCAGCGCCGGCTCTTATTCCTACAATGAGCAGTTCTTC,CASSAGSYSYNEQFF,.,TRBV5-1,TRBJ2-1,.
TGTGCCAGTAGTATAGATGACGGTCAGGTCGTTAACACTGAAGCTTTCTTT,CASSIDDGQVVNTEAFF,.,TRBV19,TRBJ1-1,.
TGTGCCAGCAGTTACCCTCAGGGCGAGCAGTACTTC,CASSYPQGEQYF,.,TRBV6-5,TRBJ2-7,.
TGTGCCAGCAGTTCGACTGGGACTAATGGCTACACCTTC,CASSSTGTNGYTF,.,TRBV27,TRBJ1-2,once
TGTGCCAGCAGCTTGGGCTCTACGGGAGGCCAAGAGACCCAGTACTTC,CASSLGSTGGQETQYF,TRBD2,TRBV7-9,TRBJ2-5,.
TGTGCCAGCAGCCAAGATCAGCTGGACATCGACACTGAAGCTTTCTTT,CASSQDQLDIDTEAFF,.,TRBV4-2,TRBJ1-1,.
TGTGCCAGCAGCCCCGCTAGCGGGGACGAGCAGTACTTC,CASSPASGDEQYF,TRBD2,TRBV7-3,TRBJ2-7,.
TGTGCCAGCAGTAAACAGGGAAACAACTATGGCTACACCTTC,CASSKQGNNYGYTF,.,TRBV27,TRBJ1-2,.
TGTGCCAGCAGCTTACTAGCGGTGAACACCGGGGAGCTGTTTTTT,CASSLLAVNTGELFF,TRBD2,TRBV7-3,TRBJ2-2,.
TGTGCCAGCAGCTCCCGGGACATACGGAGCCACTATGGCTACACCTTC,CASSSRDIRSHYGYTF,.,TRBV7-7,TRBJ1-2,once
TGTGCCAGCAGTTTATCCAGGGGGCCCTACGAGCAGTACTTC,CASSLSRGPYEQYF,TRBD1,TRBV27,TRBJ2-7,.
TGCGCCAGCAGCCCCGGACTAGCGGCAGATACGCAGTATTTT,CASSPGLAADTQYF,TRBD2,TRBV5-1,TRBJ2-3,few
.,CASSSSRGAVAKNIQYF,.,TRBV28,TRBJ2-4,.
TGTGCCAGCAGGAGGGGGGGGAAGACCGGGGAGCTGTTTTTT,CASRRGGKTGELFF,.,TRBV6-5,TRBJ2-2,.
TGCGCCAGCAGTGCGCACACGGCAACAAATTCACCCCTCCACTTT,CASSAHTATNSPLHF,.,TRBV10-2,TRBJ1-6,.
TGTGCCTGGAGCCAGGGGTCTGGGTCTTACGAGCAGTACTTC,CAWSQGSGSYEQYF,.,TRBV30,TRBJ2-7,.
TGTGCCAGCAGTGAATTGGATTCCAATCAGCCCCAGCATTTT,CASSELDSNQPQHF,.,TRBV6-1,TRBJ1-5,.
TGTGCCAGTATGTTCCCCCGACGACGGGAAGGGAAAAATGGCTACACCTTC,CASMFPRRREGKNGYTF,.,TRBV19,TRBJ1-2,.
TGTGCCAGCAGCCAAGATAGGACAGATACGCAGTATTTT,CASSQDRTDTQYF,.,TRBV4-2,TRBJ2-3,.
TGCAGTGCTAGTAACGGAGGCTACACCTTC,CSASNGGYTF,.,TRBV20-1,TRBJ1-2,.
TGTGCCAGCAGCAGGACTAGCGGGGGCACAGATACGCAGTATTTT,CASSRTSGGTDTQYF,TRBD2,TRBV7-9,TRBJ2-3,once
TGTGCCAGCAGCGCACGCGGGCCGGGTTACAATGAGCAGTTCTTC,CASSARGPGYNEQFF,.,TRBV9,TRBJ2-1,few
TGTGCCAGCAGCCCTAGAGATTACCGGACAGCCTCCGATACGCAGTATTTT,CASSPRDYRTASDTQYF,.,TRBV7-8,TRBJ2-3,.